The T cell receptor (beta chain) described here comes from a study of T cells after yellow fever vaccination. Overall study context: The fractions with low cell numbers were processed using SMART-Seq v4 Ultra Low Input. Study-wide results and limits: After the booster, nearly 98% of CD4 and 75% to 90% of CD8 primary-response clones were re-detected. Contamination by abundant bulk-population clonotypes could be present in FACS-sorted repertoires.

This CDR3 region has 19 residues. CDR1 MGHRA and CDR2 YSYEKL come from the germline V gene. V lost 2 bases and J 4 bases, leaving 24 bases between the germline ends. This clonotype came up a few times. Its specificity is not known. In TCRdb, the 5' RACE reads were re-called with MiXCR into one record per CDR3 protein. The table shows just under 600,000 distinct CDR3 sequences, with 13% occurring only once. The input for sequencing was PBMCs, taken on the day of the yellow fever booster vaccination. The receptor was derived from a man between 25 and 39 years old who received the YFV17D yellow fever vaccine. The chain is built from TRBV4-1 and TRBJ2-1; the D is unclear. CDR3 sequence (DNA): TGCGCCAGCAGCCAACTCTCGACGAGTTGGAGCTCCACTTACAATGAGCAGTTCTTC. Protein product: CASSQLSTSWSSTYNEQFF.